This TCR beta chain was documented in a study of a mutant IDH1 vaccine in newly diagnosed glioma. About the research overall: Treated individuals were about 62% male and approximately 40% female, averaging about 40 years of age. Earlier therapy was either radiotherapy, temozolomide, or both, and most got both.

The repertoire was sequenced with immunoSEQ multiplex PCR; TCRdb's copy has only in-frame clones and lacks some. The sample lists over 55,000 clones; about 91% were seen once. With regard to this clone: Its antigen is undetermined.

CDR1 is SGHTA and CDR2 is FQGTGA in the germline V gene. The CDR3 is 15 amino acids. V dropped 5 bases and J dropped 1; count of bases not matched to a gene: 2. Specified time point: week 11, during vaccination. Each dose delivered 300 ug of mutant IDH1 20-mer peptide subcutaneously with imiquimod. The astrocytomas were IDH1-mutant, ATRX-negative, and WHO grade 3 or 4. The source of this sequence is a man aged 35 to 55 with glioma. The chain uses TRBV7-3 and TRBJ2-5; 12 bases match TRBD2. Specimen: PBMCs, collected from a glioma patient whose treatment included an IDH1 peptide vaccine. This CDR3 is CASSRLAGVQETQYF. In nucleotides, the CDR3 is TGTGCCAGCAGCCGACTAGCGGGAGTCCAAGAGACCCAGTACTTC.